A selection of T cell receptor beta chains follows, all from one sample in a study of CD8+ T cells in alopecia areata. Produced via immunoSEQ multiplex PCR; TCRdb's table is partial and in-frame only. The sample yields about 260,000 clones, 60% seen once. This sample comprised CD4+ T cells sorted from blood, obtained around week 54, from a patient treated with tofacitinib. The receptors come from a human donor with alopecia areata. The CDR3 runs from the conserved cysteine through the conserved F or W. D genes are given only for firm matches. Not all rows give a size; the values are once, few, many and, for expanded clones, a class.

V: TRBV15; length: 13; size: .; D: .; J: TRBJ1-3; CDR3: CATGKRSGNTIYF; DNA: TGTGCCACCGGGAAACGCTCTGGAAACACCATATATTTT
V: TRBV15; length: 14; size: .; D: .; J: TRBJ2-5; CDR3: CATSREGLQETQYF; DNA: TGTGCCACCAGCAGAGAGGGACTTCAAGAGACCCAGTACTTC
V: TRBV29-1; length: 12; size: few; D: .; J: TRBJ2-2; CDR3: CSVVEYPGELFF; DNA: TGCAGCGTTGTAGAGTATCCCGGGGAGCTGTTTTTT
V: TRBV29-1; length: 13; size: few; D: .; J: TRBJ1-1; CDR3: CSVAVSGNTEAFF; DNA: TGCAGCGTTGCGGTTAGTGGGAACACTGAAGCTTTCTTT
V: TRBV14; length: 13; size: .; D: .; J: TRBJ1-5; CDR3: CASSQEWNQPQHF; DNA: TGTGCCAGCAGCCAAGAGTGGAATCAGCCCCAGCATTTT
V: TRBV6-6; length: 15; size: .; D: .; J: TRBJ2-5; CDR3: CASSYGPGVQETQYF; DNA: TGTGCCAGCAGTTACGGGCCCGGGGTCCAAGAGACCCAGTACTTC
V: TRBV11-2; length: 16; size: .; D: .; J: TRBJ2-7; CDR3: CASSGWQKRNLYEQYF; DNA: TGTGCCAGCAGCGGGTGGCAGAAGAGGAACTTGTACGAGCAGTACTTC
V: TRBV10-3; length: 13; size: few; D: .; J: TRBJ2-5; CDR3: CAISDRTLETQYF; DNA: TGTGCCATCAGTGATCGGACCCTGGAGACCCAGTACTTC
V: TRBV5-1; length: 15; size: .; D: .; J: TRBJ1-5; CDR3: CASSPDPFGNQPQHF; DNA: TGCGCCAGCAGCCCGGACCCTTTTGGCAATCAGCCCCAGCATTTT
V: TRBV11-3; length: 13; size: .; D: .; J: TRBJ2-1; CDR3: CASSLGQRDEQFF; DNA: TGTGCCAGCAGCTTGGGGCAGAGGGATGAGCAGTTCTTC
V: TRBV2; length: 13; size: few; D: .; J: TRBJ2-5; CDR3: CASSEDYQETQYF; DNA: TGTGCCAGCAGTGAAGACTACCAAGAGACCCAGTACTTC
V: TRBV13; length: 16; size: few; D: .; J: TRBJ1-1; CDR3: CASSRPSGRVNTEAFF; DNA: TGTGCCAGCAGCCGACCCTCAGGGAGGGTGAACACTGAAGCTTTCTTT
V: TRBV2; length: 13; size: .; D: .; J: TRBJ1-5; CDR3: CASSPKSNQPQHF; DNA: TGTGCCAGCAGCCCCAAGTCAAATCAGCCCCAGCATTTT
V: TRBV4-3; length: 16; size: .; D: .; J: TRBJ1-6; CDR3: CASSQEWGSYNSPLHF; DNA: TGCGCCAGCAGCCAAGAATGGGGGTCCTATAATTCACCCCTCCACTTT
V: TRBV27; length: 13; size: .; D: .; J: TRBJ2-7; CDR3: CASRAGIMGEQYF; DNA: TGTGCCAGCAGGGCAGGGATTATGGGCGAGCAGTACTTC
V: TRBV27; length: 13; size: few; D: TRBD1; J: TRBJ2-7; CDR3: CASSFNRDSGEYF; DNA: TGTGCCAGCAGTTTCAACCGGGACAGTGGCGAGTACTTC
V: TRBV29-1; length: 13; size: .; D: TRBD1; J: TRBJ2-7; CDR3: CSVRTGESGEQYF; DNA: TGCAGCGTACGGACAGGGGAGTCAGGGGAGCAGTACTTC
V: TRBV20-1; length: 10; size: .; D: TRBD1; J: TRBJ1-2; CDR3: CRIRGHGYTF; DNA: TGCAGGATCAGGGGGCATGGCTACACCTTC
V: TRBV11-2; length: 12; size: .; D: .; J: TRBJ2-1; CDR3: CASSFSYNEQFF; DNA: TGTGCCAGCAGCTTTTCGTACAATGAGCAGTTCTTC
V: TRBV5-6; length: 15; size: .; D: .; J: TRBJ1-5; CDR3: CASSLRATSNQPQHF; DNA: TGTGCCAGCAGCTTGAGGGCGACAAGCAATCAGCCCCAGCATTTT
V: TRBV7-3; length: 16; size: many; D: .; J: TRBJ2-1; CDR3: CASSLTQGSSYNEQFF; DNA: TGTGCCAGCAGCTTAACCCAGGGTAGCTCCTACAATGAGCAGTTCTTC
V: TRBV11-1; length: 13; size: .; D: .; J: TRBJ2-5; CDR3: CASSRLGEETQYF; DNA: TGTGCCAGCAGCCGGCTAGGAGAAGAGACCCAGTACTTC
V: TRBV6-5; length: 12; size: .; D: .; J: TRBJ1-2; CDR3: CASSYRGGGYTF; DNA: TGTGCCAGCAGTTACCGTGGGGGAGGCTACACCTTC
V: TRBV4-1; length: 14; size: .; D: TRBD1; J: TRBJ1-6; CDR3: CASSQGQGDSPLHF; DNA: TGCGCCAGCAGCCAAGGACAGGGGGATTCACCCCTCCACTTT
V: TRBV30; length: 12; size: once; D: .; J: TRBJ2-2; CDR3: CAWKRLTGELFF; DNA: TGTGCCTGGAAAAGGTTGACCGGGGAGCTGTTTTTT
V: TRBV27; length: 13; size: .; D: .; J: TRBJ1-5; CDR3: CASGSRSNQPQHF; DNA: TGTGCCAGCGGGAGTAGGAGCAATCAGCCCCAGCATTTT